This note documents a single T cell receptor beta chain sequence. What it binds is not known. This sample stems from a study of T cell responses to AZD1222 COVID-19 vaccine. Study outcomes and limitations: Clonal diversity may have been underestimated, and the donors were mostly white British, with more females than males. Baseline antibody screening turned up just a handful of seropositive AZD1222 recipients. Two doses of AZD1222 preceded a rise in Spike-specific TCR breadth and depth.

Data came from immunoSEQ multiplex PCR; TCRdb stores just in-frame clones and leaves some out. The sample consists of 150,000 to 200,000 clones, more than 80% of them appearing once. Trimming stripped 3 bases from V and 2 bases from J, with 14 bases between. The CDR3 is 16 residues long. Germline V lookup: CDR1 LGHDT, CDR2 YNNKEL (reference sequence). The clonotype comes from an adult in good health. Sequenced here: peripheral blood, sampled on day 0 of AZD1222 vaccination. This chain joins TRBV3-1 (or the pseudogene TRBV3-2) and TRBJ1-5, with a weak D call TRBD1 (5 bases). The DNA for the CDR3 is TGTGCCAGCAGCCAGGTGTTAACACAGGGCAATCAGCCCCAGCATTTT. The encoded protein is CASSQVLTQGNQPQHF.